The entry below gives a single T cell receptor beta chain sequence along with its context. Its matching antigen is unknown. The data are from a study of OX40 agonist ivuxolimab in advanced cancers. Sequencing used immunoSEQ multiplex PCR; TCRdb keeps in-frame clones, though not all of them. The profile shows tens of thousands of clones, approximately 90% of them singletons. The study, taken as a whole, reports: Researchers did not establish what antigens the expanded peripheral T cells target.

The germline CDR1 and CDR2 sequences are SQVTM and ANQGSEA. The CDR3 consists of 12 residues. The V gene lost 5 bases and the J gene lost 6 bases, with 10 bases spanning the gap. Sequenced material: CD4+ or CD8+ T cells sorted from blood, taken in a trial of the OX40 agonist ivuxolimab. This receptor was taken from an adult with an advanced solid tumor such as melanoma, head and neck, liver or kidney cancer. The chain uses TRBV29-1 and TRBJ2-2; no clear D. The CDR3 coding sequence is TGCAGCGTTTCCGACCCACCCGGGGAGCTGTTTTTT. Translating gives CSVSDPPGELFF.